This TCR beta chain originates from a study of T cell repertoires in cytomegalovirus infection. Study information: Public TCR beta signatures provided an indication of both CMV infection and a matching HLA type. Points from the study as a whole: The response measured ex vivo was dominated by TCR beta clonotypes (HLA-C-restricted and CMV-specific). Cumulative frequency (of public TCR beta family members) identified carriers of CMV plus the relevant HLA.

Concerning this clonotype itself: Its antigen is as yet unknown.

TCRdb reprocessed the reads via MiXCR and lists one record per CDR3 protein. Here the sample spans roughly 230,000 distinct CDR3 sequences, about a sixth being singletons. V was cut by 3 bases and J by 2 bases, with 13 bases left in between. The CDR3 covers 15 residues. Germline CDR1 and CDR2: SEHNR and FQNEAQ (reference sequence). The sequenced material came from CD8+ T cells from PBMCs. The TCR sequence derives from a human donor in good health (CMV status not recorded). Some clones in this sample may be carry-over from other donors' samples. The chain joins TRBV7-9 to TRBJ2-5; perhaps D is TRBD1 or TRBD2 (5 bases each). The CDR3 loop reads CASSLGRQPQETQYF. CDR3 in DNA: TGTGCCAGCAGCTTGGGACGGCAGCCGCAAGAGACCCAGTACTTC.